This is a list of T cell receptor beta chains from one sample in a study of shared clonotypes between healthy human individuals. Profiled with immunoSEQ multiplex PCR; TCRdb holds only in-frame clones, not every one. The sample consists of some 1 million clones, about 75% of them appearing once. The sample taken for sequencing was memory CD4+ T cells sorted from blood. The receptors shown here come from a man aged 18 to 35 in good health. Both conserved end residues are part of each CDR3. A D gene is named only where the DNA matches it firmly. The listing skips clone size in some rows; elsewhere it reads once, few, many or a size class.

D,V,size,J,CDR3,DNA
.,TRBV2,few,TRBJ1-2,CASSRDYGYTF,TGTGCCAGCAGCAGGGACTATGGCTACACCTTC
TRBD1,TRBV19,.,TRBJ1-2,CASSMFPPGQGDGGYTF,TGTGCCAGTAGTATGTTCCCCCCAGGACAGGGGGATGGTGGCTACACCTTC
.,TRBV10-3,few,TRBJ2-2,CAIKVHFNTGELFF,TGTGCCATCAAGGTTCACTTCAACACCGGGGAGCTGTTTTTT
.,TRBV5-1,.,TRBJ2-3,CASSPRGYHSDTQYF,TGCGCCAGCAGCCCTAGGGGGTATCATTCAGATACGCAGTATTTT
.,TRBV25-1,.,TRBJ1-5,CASSEGAVTGNNQPQHF,TGTGCCAGCAGTGAGGGGGCCGTCACGGGTAACAATCAGCCCCAGCATTTT
.,TRBV19,.,TRBJ1-6,CASSITRDNSPLHF,TGTGCCAGTAGTATAACCAGGGATAATTCACCCCTCCACTTT
.,TRBV21-1,.,TRBJ2-7,CASTSGPYEQYF,TGTGCCAGCACGTCAGGCCCCTACGAGCAGTACTTC
.,TRBV9,.,TRBJ1-5,CASSGGENQPQHF,TGTGCCAGCAGCGGGGGGGAGAATCAGCCCCAGCATTTT
.,TRBV19,.,TRBJ2-3,CASSIDKAGAIDTQYF,TGTGCCAGTAGTATAGATAAGGCAGGGGCCATAGATACGCAGTATTTT
.,TRBV6-5,.,TRBJ1-6,CASHPNRNSPLHF,TGTGCCAGCCACCCGAACCGAAATTCACCCCTCCACTTT
.,TRBV11-1,.,TRBJ2-5,CASSFRGGGRETQYF,TGTGCCAGCAGCTTCCGAGGAGGGGGCAGAGAGACCCAGTACTTC
.,TRBV4-2,many,TRBJ2-3,CASSQDNSAAGTQYF,TGTGCCAGCAGCCAAGATAACAGCGCCGCCGGTACGCAGTATTTT
.,TRBV7-9,.,TRBJ2-5,CASSFLSPQETQYF,TGTGCCAGCAGCTTCCTCTCGCCCCAAGAGACCCAGTACTTC
.,TRBV18,.,TRBJ1-3,CASSGGRSGNTIYF,TGTGCCAGCTCAGGTGGAAGGTCTGGAAACACCATATATTTT
.,TRBV4-3,.,TRBJ2-2,CASSSEGPAGELFF,TGCGCCAGCAGCTCAGAAGGCCCCGCCGGGGAGCTGTTTTTT
.,TRBV28,.,TRBJ1-4,CASSLLTGARSEKLFF,TGTGCCAGCAGTTTATTAACCGGGGCCCGGAGTGAAAAACTGTTTTTT
TRBD2,TRBV7-7,.,TRBJ2-1,CASSFGLASGNEQFF,TGTGCTAGCAGCTTCGGACTAGCCTCGGGCAATGAGCAGTTCTTC
.,TRBV29-1,.,TRBJ2-2,CSVQTFGGTGELFF,TGCAGCGTTCAAACTTTTGGGGGTACCGGGGAGCTGTTTTTT
.,TRBV9,.,TRBJ2-7,CASSVGVRGSYEQYF,TGTGCCAGCAGCGTAGGGGTTCGGGGATCCTACGAGCAGTACTTC
.,TRBV6-6,.,TRBJ1-2,CASSRTSDPVNYGYTF,TGTGCCAGCAGTCGGACCTCCGACCCCGTTAACTATGGCTACACCTTC
.,TRBV5-1,.,TRBJ1-6,CASSLSGVGSYNSPLHF,TGCGCCAGCAGCTTAAGCGGGGTGGGCTCCTATAATTCACCCCTCCACTTT
.,TRBV11-2,once,TRBJ1-5,CASSLDGGLQPQHF,TGTGCCAGCAGCTTAGATGGGGGGTTGCAGCCCCAGCATTTT
.,TRBV7-2,.,TRBJ2-7,CASSFSSEQYF,TGTGCCAGCAGCTTTTCTTCCGAGCAGTACTTC
TRBD2,TRBV27,.,TRBJ2-1,CASSLGSGRANEQFF,TGTGCCAGCAGTTTAGGTAGCGGGAGGGCCAATGAGCAGTTCTTC
.,TRBV6-4,.,TRBJ2-2,CASSDPDTSGELFF,TGTGCCAGCAGTGACCCGGACACGTCCGGGGAGCTGTTTTTT
TRBD1,TRBV7-2,.,TRBJ2-7,CASSLGQGVVYEQYF,TGTGCCAGCAGCTTAGGACAGGGGGTAGTCTACGAGCAGTACTTC
.,TRBV30,.,TRBJ2-4,CAWDGVAKNIQYF,TGTGCCTGGGACGGCGTAGCCAAAAACATTCAGTACTTC
TRBD2,TRBV10-2,.,TRBJ2-1,CASSEAPGLAGVGTNEQFF,TGCGCCAGCAGTGAGGCTCCGGGACTAGCGGGAGTGGGAACAAATGAGCAGTTCTTC